This T cell receptor beta chain was sequenced during a study of CD4 T cells in relation to SARS-CoV-2 and coronaviruses. CD4+ T cells from unexposed donors were obtained before the COVID-19 pandemic (2011-2018). After more than eight days of culture, CD4+ T cells were isolated. Testing used SARS-CoV-2 S/N and four cold-coronavirus spikes on unexposed-donor CD4+ T cells, cells permitting. PBMCs were plated at some 2 million per well in IL-2-containing medium. The germline V gene encodes CDR1 DFQATT and CDR2 SNEGSKA (reference sequence). The length of the CDR3 is 12 residues. V was pared by 3 bases and J by 10 bases, with 15 bases between. The assay was immunoSEQ multiplex PCR, and TCRdb's table has in-frame clones only and misses some. The profile shows roughly 17,000 clones, roughly 77% of them singletons. A single count supports this clone. Antigen unknown.

The source is a human donor in good health. V is TRBV20-1 and J is TRBJ1-1; D uncertain. The sequenced sample was CD4+ T cells from PBMCs, cultured in vitro. Here the CDR3 reads CSASPDPGGAFF. The CDR3 coding sequence is TGCAGTGCTAGTCCAGACCCGGGAGGAGCTTTCTTT.